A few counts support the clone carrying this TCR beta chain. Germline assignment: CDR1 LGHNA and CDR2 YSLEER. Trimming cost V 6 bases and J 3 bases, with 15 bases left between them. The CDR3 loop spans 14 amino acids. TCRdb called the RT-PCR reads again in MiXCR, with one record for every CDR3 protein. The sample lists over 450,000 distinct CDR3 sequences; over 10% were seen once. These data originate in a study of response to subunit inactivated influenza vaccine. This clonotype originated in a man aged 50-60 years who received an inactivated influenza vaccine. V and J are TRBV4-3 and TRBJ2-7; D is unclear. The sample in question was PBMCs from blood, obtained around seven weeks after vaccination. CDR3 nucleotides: TGCGCCAGCAGTCCGCGACTGAATGACTACGAGCAGTACTTC. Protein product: CASSPRLNDYEQYF.